This TCR beta chain was observed in a study of shared clonotypes between healthy human individuals. Remarks on this clone: The antigen is unknown.

Sequencing used immunoSEQ multiplex PCR; TCRdb keeps in-frame clones, though not all of them. Altogether millions of clones are present, roughly 95% being singletons, with the ten largest covering 0.85% to 1.2%. CD45RO-negative, CCR7-positively selected cells formed the naive CD8 fraction, excluding terminally differentiated effector memory CD45RA+ cells. CDR1 is SGHNT, CDR2 YYREEE, per germline (reference sequence). This CDR3 spans 12 amino acids. V lost 1 base and J lost 6, with 7 bases in between. Findings of the study overall: When compared with the clonotypes that were shared by all four sorted-subset donors, the non-shared clonotypes turned out to have lower generation probabilities.

The sequence was collected from a man between 18 and 35 years old in good health. Input material: naive CD8+ T cells sorted from blood. The chain uses TRBV5-4 and TRBJ1-1; D is unclear. The CDR3 region is CASSLSSAEAFF. CDR3 nucleotide sequence: TGTGCCAGCAGCTTGAGTTCAGCTGAAGCTTTCTTT.